These 24 T cell receptor beta chains share one sample of origin, sequenced in a study of T cell responses to AZD1222 COVID-19 vaccine. Profiling relied on immunoSEQ multiplex PCR, and the TCRdb table lists in-frame clones only, not all of them. The sample consists of 150,000 to 200,000 clones, 88% of them appearing once. Sequencing used peripheral blood, obtained 28 days after the second AZD1222 dose. The receptors were sampled from an adult who received the AZD1222 COVID-19 vaccine.

The rearrangement joins TRBV10-3 to TRBJ2-3; perhaps TRBD2 as D (5 bases). Trimming removed 4 bases from V and 0 bases from J, with 11 bases in between. CDR1 is ENHRY and CDR2 is SYGVKD in the germline V gene. The CDR3 loop spans 15 amino acids. DNA of the CDR3: TGTGCCATCAGTGGACGGACTGCTAGCACAGATACGCAGTATTTT. Translating gives CAISGRTASTDTQYF.

This clone was seen just once. Other nucleotide sequences from this sample produce the same CDR3. The chain employs TRBV7-9 and TRBJ2-7; D is unresolved. Trimming shortened V by 1 base and J by 4 bases, and 5 bases separated the two germline ends. CDR1 and CDR2 from the germline V gene are SEHNR and FQNEAQ (reference sequence). The CDR3 contains 12 residues. The CDR3 DNA sequence: TGTGCCAGCAGCTTAGATGTTTACGAGCAGTACTTC. This gives the protein CASSLDVYEQYF.

This chain joins TRBV7-6 and TRBJ2-7; D may be TRBD1 (6 bases). The germline V and J ends were trimmed by 2 bases and 0 bases, with 17 bases remaining between them. The CDR3 is made up of 17 amino acids. Germline V gives CDR1 SGHVS, CDR2 FNYEAQ. For the CDR3, the DNA is TGTGCCAGCAGCTTAAAGGGCCAGGGGATGAGCTCCTACGAGCAGTACTTC. Its translation is CASSLKGQGMSSYEQYF. Drawing the rest from reference TRBV7-6 and TRBJ2-7, the complete variable domain is GAGVSQSPRYKVTKRGQDVALRCDPISGHVSLYWYRQALGQGPEFLTYFNYEAQQDKSGLPNDRFSAERPEGSISTLTIQRTEQRDSAMYRCASSLKGQGMSSYEQYFGPGTRLTVT.

The V gene is TRBV19, the J gene TRBJ2-7, with D perhaps TRBD1 (6 bases). Deletions cut 5 bases from V and 5 bases from J, with 19 bases between. Germline-derived CDR1 and CDR2 are LNHDA and SQIVND (reference sequence). The CDR3 runs to 15 residues. CDR3 in DNA: TGTGCCAGTAGTGGACGTTCAGGGGCGCAAAACGAGCAGTACTTC. Protein product: CASSGRSGAQNEQYF.

The chain combines TRBV28 with TRBJ1-2; 8 bases are shared with TRBD1. V was pared by 1 base and J by 7 bases, with 5 bases of the junction left unmatched. CDR3 length: 14 amino acids. Looked up from germline, CDR1 is MDHEN and CDR2 is SYDVKM. The CDR3 region is CASSLSARGLGYTF. The CDR3 nucleotides read TGTGCCAGCAGTTTATCCGCCAGGGGGCTTGGCTACACCTTC.

The gene calls are TRBV18 and TRBJ2-5; D assignment may be TRBD1 or TRBD2 (5 bases each). This CDR3 contains 14 residues. Germline assignment: CDR1 KGHSH and CDR2 LQKENI. Trimming shortened V by 4 bases and J by 3 bases, and 12 bases separated the two germline ends. CDR3 loop: CASSLPGTKETQYF. CDR3 coding DNA: TGTGCCAGCTCACTGCCAGGGACCAAAGAGACCCAGTACTTC.

This chain uses TRBV28 with TRBJ2-7; D is uncertain. With 5 bases removed from V and 3 bases from J, the gap between germline ends came to 2 bases. CDR1 is MDHEN, CDR2 SYDVKM, per germline. The CDR3 has 10 residues. The DNA for the CDR3 is TGTGCCAGCAGTAACTACGAGCAGTACTTC. It specifies CASSNYEQYF.

The V and J genes are TRBV5-1 and TRBJ2-5; 9 bases are a match to TRBD1. CDR3 length: 14 amino acids. The germline V gene has CDR1 SGHRS and CDR2 YFSETQ. Trimming at V came to 7 bases and at J to 1 base, leaving 5 bases not matched to a gene. CDR3 region: CASRRDRAQETQYF. CDR3 coding DNA: TGCGCCAGCCGCCGGGACAGGGCCCAAGAGACCCAGTACTTC.

V gene TRBV27 combines with J gene TRBJ2-7; D is possibly TRBD1 (5 bases). The germline V and J ends were trimmed by 3 bases and 8 bases, with 14 bases remaining between them. CDR3 length: 13 residues. Germline V gene sequence: CDR1 MNHEY, CDR2 SMNVEV (reference sequence). DNA for the CDR3: TGTGCCAGCAGTTTTGGACAAGCTTCGAAGCAGTACTTC. This sequence encodes CASSFGQASKQYF.

The V gene is TRBV18, the J gene TRBJ2-7, with 10 positions matching TRBD1. The CDR3 spans 14 residues. Germline V gene sequence: CDR1 KGHSH, CDR2 LQKENI. Germline trimming cut 5 bases from V and 3 bases from J; bases unmatched to any gene: 4. The CDR3 loop reads CASSNGQGVYEQYF. Here the CDR3 DNA reads TGTGCCAGCTCAAACGGACAGGGGGTCTACGAGCAGTACTTC.

The J gene is TRBJ1-1, the V gene TRBV19; 7 nucleotides agree with TRBD1. CDR1 is LNHDA and CDR2 is SQIVND in the germline V gene (reference sequence). The J segment lost 4 bases and the V segment lost 6 bases, leaving 5 bases of the junction unmatched. The CDR3 extends over 13 amino acids. The CDR3 sequence: CASSAQGGTEAFF. The CDR3 DNA follows: TGTGCCAGTAGCGCTCAGGGGGGCACTGAAGCTTTCTTT.

This clone has just one count. This chain connects TRBV28 to TRBJ1-2, with unresolved D. The CDR3 is 15 residues long. Germline assignment: CDR1 MDHEN and CDR2 SYDVKM. V was shortened by 5 bases and J by 0 bases, with 13 bases between the two germline ends. The chain's CDR3 is CASSTPDATNYGYTF. The CDR3 DNA is TGTGCCAGCAGTACTCCAGACGCTACTAACTATGGCTACACCTTC.

This clone was observed a handful of times. The V gene is TRBV12-3 or TRBV12-4, the J gene TRBJ1-5, with a possible D match to TRBD1 (6 bases). V shed 6 bases and J shed 6 bases, with 9 bases lying between them. The CDR3 length is 12 residues. The CDR3 nucleotides are TGTGCCAGCAGAAAACAGGGTCAGCCCCAGCATTTT. Its protein product is CASRKQGQPQHF.

The J gene is TRBJ2-4, the V gene TRBV5-6; D not certain. Germline CDR1 SGHDT, CDR2 YYEEEE. The CDR3 has 14 residues. V was trimmed by 4 bases and J by 1 base, leaving 9 bases between them. The CDR3 here is CASSGVSAKNIQYF. The CDR3 DNA follows: TGTGCCAGCAGCGGGGTTTCCGCCAAAAACATTCAGTACTTC.

Concerning this clone: This CDR3 is also generated by other DNA sequences in the sample. This chain links TRBV18 with TRBJ2-6; D is unresolved. The germline V and J ends were trimmed by 3 bases and 0 bases, with 6 bases remaining between them. Germline V lookup: CDR1 KGHSH, CDR2 LQKENI. The CDR3 covers 15 residues. The CDR3 spells CASSPQSSGANVLTF. CDR3 in DNA: TGTGCCAGCTCACCCCAGTCCTCTGGGGCCAACGTCCTGACTTTC.

The chain carries TRBV27 and TRBJ1-2; D is ambiguous. Germline CDR1 reads MNHEY; CDR2 reads SMNVEV (reference sequence). V was pared by 2 bases and J by 1 base, with 14 bases between. The CDR3 is made up of 16 amino acids. The DNA for the CDR3 is TGTGCCAGCAGTTTAGATCCACGAACCAATAACTATGGCTACACCTTC. Encoded protein: CASSLDPRTNNYGYTF.

The table lists this clone with a count of one. The chain uses TRBV19 and TRBJ1-2; D is uncertain. V lost 3 bases and J 7 bases, leaving 15 bases between the germline ends. Germline V gene sequence: CDR1 LNHDA, CDR2 SQIVND (reference sequence). This CDR3 has 14 residues. CDR3 sequence reads: CASSMAGNEGGYTF. CDR3 sequence (DNA): TGTGCCAGTAGTATGGCTGGGAATGAAGGTGGCTACACCTTC.

This clone was detected only once. The chain has TRBV27 and TRBJ1-2; D remains ambiguous. Germline CDR1 MNHEY, CDR2 SMNVEV (reference sequence). CDR3 size: 13 residues. The germline V and J ends were trimmed by 8 bases and 8 bases, with 18 bases remaining between them. The CDR3 is CASGPPTSEGYTF. CDR3 nucleotides: TGTGCCAGCGGGCCCCCCACCTCCGAGGGCTACACCTTC.

The V gene is TRBV6-2 or TRBV6-3, the J gene TRBJ2-1; D is uncertain. There are 15 residues in the CDR3. Trimming left V 5 bases short and J 0 bases short, with 11 bases between. The germline V gene has CDR1 MNHEY and CDR2 SVGEGT. CDR3 DNA sequence: TGTGCCAGCAGTAAGACTTGGAGCTCCTACAATGAGCAGTTCTTC. Translated: CASSKTWSSYNEQFF.

This clone was detected only once. The gene calls are TRBV19 and TRBJ1-5, with D perhaps matching TRBD1 (6 bases). The CDR3 is 13 residues long. Germline lookup yields CDR1 LNHDA and CDR2 SQIVND (reference sequence). Trimming stripped 3 bases from V and 6 bases from J, with 9 bases between. Written as DNA, the CDR3 is TGTGCCAGTAGTATTGACAGGAGTCAGCCCCAGCATTTT. Its translation is CASSIDRSQPQHF.

This clone was counted once. The chain links TRBV19 to TRBJ2-1; D unclear. Between the trimmed V and J ends, which lost 3 bases and 8 bases, there was a span of 8 bases. This CDR3 is 12 amino acids long. The V gene's germline CDR1 is LNHDA and CDR2 SQIVND (reference sequence). CDR3 sequence (DNA): TGTGCCAGTAGTATCAGGTTGGATGAGCAGTTCTTC. Translated: CASSIRLDEQFF.

The chain uses TRBV9 and TRBJ2-7, with D possibly being TRBD2 (5 bases). The germline gives CDR1 SGDLS, CDR2 YYNGEE. The CDR3 runs to 16 residues. Between the trimmed V and J ends, which lost 3 bases and 5 bases, there was a span of 21 bases. CDR3 in amino acids: CASSAEGAGLGDEQYF. DNA for the CDR3: TGTGCCAGCAGCGCCGAGGGAGCTGGCTTGGGTGACGAGCAGTACTTC.

The chain recombines TRBV21-1 with TRBJ2-7; the listed D gene, TRBD2, was not tested against the DNA. TRBV21-1 is described as a pseudogene. This CDR3 contains 18 residues. In nucleotides, the CDR3 is TGTGCCAGCAGCAAAATGAGGACTAGCGGTATAAGCTCCTACGAGCAGTACTTC. Residues: CASSKMRTSGISSYEQYF.

V and J are TRBV7-8 and TRBJ2-5, with D perhaps given as TRBD1 or TRBD2 (5 bases each). CDR1 and CDR2 from the germline V gene are SGHVS and FQNEAQ. V was cut by 4 bases and J by 5 bases, with 11 bases left in between. The CDR3 runs 13 residues. The CDR3 reads CASSSGAEETQYF. CDR3 bases: TGTGCCAGCAGCTCCGGGGCAGAGGAGACCCAGTACTTC.